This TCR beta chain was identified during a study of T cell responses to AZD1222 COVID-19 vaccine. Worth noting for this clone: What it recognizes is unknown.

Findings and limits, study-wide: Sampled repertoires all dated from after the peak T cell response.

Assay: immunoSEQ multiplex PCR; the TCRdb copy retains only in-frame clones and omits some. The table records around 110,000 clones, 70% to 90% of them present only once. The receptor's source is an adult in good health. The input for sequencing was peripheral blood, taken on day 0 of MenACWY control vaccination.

The CDR3 region is CASSFRMTGTLDSEAFF. The CDR3 nucleotides are TGTGCCAGCAGTTTCCGGATGACAGGGACCCTTGATTCTGAAGCTTTCTTT. The rearrangement links TRBV27 to TRBJ1-1; 7 nucleotides line up with TRBD1. This CDR3 region has 17 residues. V shed 3 bases and J 6 bases; nucleotides not matched to a gene: 16. The germline CDR1 and CDR2 sequences are MNHEY and SMNVEV (reference sequence).